There are many counts of the clone carrying this T cell receptor (beta chain). J gave up 0 bases and V 4 bases, and 7 bases lay outside the gene matches. Germline V lookup: CDR1 MNHEY, CDR2 SVGAGI. The CDR3 contains 16 residues. RNA transcripts yielded amplified TCR beta CDR3 regions. In the first round, RT-PCR was carried out with HTBI primers, and a multiplex PCR formed the second round. One entry per CDR3 protein results from TCRdb running MiXCR on the multiplex PCR reads. The top ten hold about 9.4% of the sample, which has 450,000 or so distinct CDR3 sequences, approximately 15% seen once. This sample was included in a study of Graves' ophthalmopathy and Graves' hyperthyroidism. Lactation, pregnancy, uncontrolled infections and other autoimmune diseases were all grounds for excluding patients.

Sequencing was done on a sample of blood. J is TRBJ1-1 and V is TRBV6-5; 8 positions agree with TRBD1. The TCR was taken from a woman in her thirties with Graves' ophthalmopathy. The CDR3 coding sequence is TGTGCCAGCAGTTTAAACCCGGACAGGGTGAACACTGAAGCTTTCTTT. This codes for CASSLNPDRVNTEAFF.